Described below is a single TCR beta chain sequence and its context. As yet, its antigen is unknown. Libraries were prepared by immunoSEQ multiplex PCR; TCRdb keeps only in-frame clonotypes and omits some of them. The sample yields about 66,000 clones, about 88% seen once. The source of the sample is a study of T cell responses to AZD1222 COVID-19 vaccine. Overall study: Both about-4-week and about-12-week second-dose recipients were combined. Overall study results and limits: Among vaccine-associated CD4 TCRs, coverage spanned spike, with dominance at 160-218 and 743-854.

The source of this sequence is an adult in good health. Sequences were derived from peripheral blood, sampled on day 0 of AZD1222 vaccination.

This CDR3 is CAWRQGRGNTEAFF. CDR3 DNA sequence: TGTGCCTGGAGACAGGGCCGGGGGAACACTGAAGCTTTCTTT. V is TRBV30 and J is TRBJ1-1, with D perhaps TRBD1 (6 bases). Germline-derived CDR1 and CDR2 are GTSNPN and SVGIG (reference sequence). Trimming cost V 3 bases and J 1 base, with 12 bases left between them. The CDR3 loop spans 14 amino acids.